This T cell receptor beta chain is drawn from a study of blood T cell repertoires in COVID-19. Study information: The United States, Italy and Spain provided the acute and convalescent COVID-19 samples. From T cells, B-cell-depleted T cells, or PBMCs came the material, which was cDNA or gDNA.

Repertoires were generated with immunoSEQ multiplex PCR, while TCRdb's copy carries only in-frame clones and drops some. The data contain 120,000 to 150,000 clones, roughly four fifths of them singletons. The CDR3 length is 13 residues. V lost 5 bases, J lost 3 bases, and 1 base stayed unmatched. Looked up from germline, CDR1 is SEHNR and CDR2 is FQNEAQ (reference sequence). The chain combines TRBV7-9 with TRBJ1-1; 9 nucleotides agree with TRBD1. Sample: peripheral blood. This receptor was taken from a woman aged 80 or over with acute or convalescent COVID-19. For the CDR3, the DNA is TGTGCCAGCAGCCGGGACAGGGACACTGAAGCTTTCTTT. It yields the protein CASSRDRDTEAFF.